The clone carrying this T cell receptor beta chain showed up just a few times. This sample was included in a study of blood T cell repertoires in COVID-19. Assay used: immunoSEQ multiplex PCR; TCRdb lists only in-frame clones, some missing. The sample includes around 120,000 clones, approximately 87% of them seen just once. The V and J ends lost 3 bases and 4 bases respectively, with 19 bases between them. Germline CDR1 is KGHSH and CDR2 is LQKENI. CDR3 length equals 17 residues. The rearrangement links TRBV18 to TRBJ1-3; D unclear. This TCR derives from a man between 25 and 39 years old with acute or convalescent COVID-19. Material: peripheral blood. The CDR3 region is CASSPEGRDFWGNTIYF. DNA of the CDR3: TGTGCCAGCTCACCCGAAGGGAGAGACTTCTGGGGAAACACCATATATTTT.